This T cell receptor (beta chain) was identified in a study of blood T cells in healthy people across ages. A second PCR of about 6 to 11 cycles used a sample-barcoded 5' primer and a J-beta primer mix. MiXCR, run by TCRdb on the 5' RACE reads, gives a single entry per CDR3 protein. Among some 1.5 million distinct CDR3 sequences listed, roughly 28% were seen once. From germline, CDR1 is DFQATT and CDR2 SNEGSKA (reference sequence). The CDR3 contains 14 residues. The ends were cut back, 0 bases at V and 7 bases at J, with 15 bases in the middle. Sequenced sample: blood. This chain uses TRBV20-1 with TRBJ1-2; D gene uncertain. The TCR was taken from a woman between 25 and 40 years old in good health. The CDR3 nucleotides are TGCAGTGCTAGAGATTCTCGGGCACCGAGTGGCTACACCTTC. The encoded protein is CSARDSRAPSGYTF.